The sequence of this T cell receptor (beta chain) was determined in a study of blood T cell repertoires in COVID-19. Study-wide background: Specimens from acute and convalescent COVID-19 originated in the United States, Italy and Spain. T cells, B-cell-depleted T cells, or PBMCs provided the cDNA or gDNA that served as material.

Seattle's enrolled individuals joined amid active infection and were then monitored longitudinally. Per the original methods: Researchers report that nucleated cell counts were estimated from reference gene primer amplification. TCRdb keeps only in-frame clones here, not all; method: immunoSEQ multiplex PCR. That table supplies the V and J calls and clone size; D and trimming were determined from the DNA. The sample has about 300,000 clones; about four fifths are singletons. This clone was recorded once. The CDR3 runs to 10 residues. Per the germline V gene, CDR1 is MNHNY and CDR2 is SVGAGI (reference sequence). V gave up 6 bases and J gave up 6 bases, with 6 bases separating them.

The sequenced sample was peripheral blood. The rearrangement links TRBV6-6 to TRBJ2-7; D ambiguous. The receptor's source is a human donor with COVID-19, enrolled during active disease. The donor label of this sample is uncertain. DNA of the CDR3: TGTGCCAGCAGGGCCGCCGAGCAGTACTTC. Translated, it gives CASRAAEQYF.